Below are 29 T cell receptor beta chains sequenced from a single sample in a study of T cell repertoires in cytomegalovirus infection. TCRdb itself ran the reads through MiXCR, one entry per CDR3 protein. The table records some 250,000 distinct CDR3 sequences, around 9% of them present only once. Sequences were obtained from PBMCs. Every receptor here comes from a human donor in good health (CMV status not recorded). Some clones in this sample may be carry-over from other donors' samples.

The rearrangement joins TRBV5-5 to TRBJ1-5; the match to TRBD1 covers 9 bases. The CDR3 is 14 amino acids. V trimming: 4 bases; J trimming: 5 bases; junction bases outside the gene matches: 4. Germline assignment: CDR1 SGHKS and CDR2 YYEKEE (reference sequence). The CDR3 region has the DNA TGTGCCAGCAGCGTTGGGACAGGGCATCAGCCCCAGCATTTT. As protein: CASSVGTGHQPQHF.

This clonotype was picked up many times. The gene calls are TRBV27 and TRBJ1-5; D ambiguous. The CDR3 totals 13 residues. Per the germline V gene, CDR1 is MNHEY and CDR2 is SMNVEV (reference sequence). Trimming removed 6 bases at V and 5 bases at J, with 11 bases between. In nucleotides, the CDR3 is TGTGCCAGCAGCGGACGGAGAGATCAGCCCCAGCATTTT. Residues: CASSGRRDQPQHF.

The chain uses TRBV5-6 and TRBJ2-1; D gene ambiguous. Trimming removed 1 base at V and 6 bases at J, with 14 bases between. The CDR3 is made up of 15 amino acids. CDR1 is SGHDT and CDR2 is YYEEEE in the germline V gene. CDR3 nucleotide sequence: TGTGCCAGCAGCTTGTTGGGGTCCTTGAGCAATGAGCAGTTCTTC. Protein product: CASSLLGSLSNEQFF.

This clonotype was detected a few times. The V gene is TRBV7-2, the J gene TRBJ1-2; 7 positions match TRBD1. CDR3 size: 15 residues. Germline V gene sequence: CDR1 SGHTA, CDR2 FQGNSA. V trimming: 5 bases; J trimming: 0 bases; junction bases outside the gene matches: 6. The CDR3 here is CASSAGTATNYGYTF. The CDR3 nucleotides read TGTGCCAGCAGCGCCGGGACAGCAACTAACTATGGCTACACCTTC.

This clonotype showed up many times. The chain employs TRBV19 and TRBJ2-1; a possible D gene is TRBD2 (6 bases). With 1 base removed from V and 0 bases from J, the gap between germline ends came to 10 bases. The CDR3 runs to 16 residues. Germline lookup yields CDR1 LNHDA and CDR2 SQIVND (reference sequence). The CDR3 is CASSIGTGASYNEQFF. The CDR3 bases are TGTGCCAGTAGTATAGGTACGGGAGCCTCCTACAATGAGCAGTTCTTC.

This clonotype was recorded at least ten times. This sequence joins TRBV20-1 and TRBJ2-2; D unresolved. Germline V gives CDR1 DFQATT, CDR2 SNEGSKA (reference sequence). V was cut by 4 bases and J by 1 base, with 16 bases left in between. CDR3 size: 16 residues. The CDR3 region is CSAILTEIRNTGELFF. The DNA for the CDR3 is TGCAGTGCTATTCTCACAGAAATCAGGAACACCGGGGAGCTGTTTTTT.

This clonotype was found a few times. The rearrangement uses TRBV28 and TRBJ2-4; maybe TRBD1 (6 bases). This CDR3 has 14 amino acids. The ends were cut back, 8 bases at V and 6 bases at J, with 17 bases in the middle. CDR1 and CDR2 from the germline V gene are MDHEN and SYDVKM. CDR3 region: CASETPTRGNIQYF. CDR3 sequence (DNA): TGTGCCAGCGAAACCCCTACCAGGGGAAACATTCAGTACTTC.

This clonotype appeared many times. This chain connects TRBV7-9 to TRBJ2-5; the match to TRBD2 covers 9 bases. The CDR3 is made up of 19 amino acids. The J segment lost 4 bases and the V segment lost 6 bases, leaving 21 bases of the junction unmatched. Per germline, CDR1 SEHNR and CDR2 FQNEAQ (reference sequence). Here the CDR3 reads CASSRLKTSGVSGGETQYF. The CDR3, as DNA: TGTGCCAGCAGTCGACTGAAGACTAGCGGTGTTTCCGGAGGAGAGACCCAGTACTTC.

At least ten counts were recorded for this clonotype. This sequence joins TRBV27 and TRBJ2-7; D is possibly TRBD1 (6 bases). The CDR3 extends over 14 amino acids. Germline CDR1 reads MNHEY; CDR2 reads SMNVEV (reference sequence). V shed 6 bases and J shed 2 bases, with 14 bases lying between them. The CDR3 region is CASSLDRRPYEQYF. The CDR3 region has the DNA TGTGCCAGCAGCCTAGACAGGCGACCCTACGAGCAGTACTTC.

The chain links TRBV5-6 to TRBJ2-1; D remains unclear. This CDR3 contains 15 residues. V was pared by 0 bases and J by 2 bases, with 9 bases between. CDR1 is SGHDT, CDR2 YYEEEE, per germline. The CDR3 DNA follows: TGTGCCAGCAGCTTGGCTGGCAATCCCTACAATGAGCAGTTCTTC. This encodes CASSLAGNPYNEQFF.

This clonotype was detected many times. CDR3 nucleotides: TGTGCCAGCAGCTTAGACTTGGTTTCATATGGCTACACCTTC. Encoded protein: CASSLDLVSYGYTF. V is TRBV7-9 and J is TRBJ1-2; no reliable D call. V was pared by 1 base and J by 5 bases, with 11 bases between. The CDR3 runs 14 residues. Germline V gives CDR1 SEHNR, CDR2 FQNEAQ (reference sequence).

This clonotype was seen a few times. V and J are TRBV6-2 or TRBV6-3 and TRBJ2-3; perhaps D is TRBD1 or TRBD2 (5 bases each). The germline V gene has CDR1 MNHEY and CDR2 SVGEGT. V lost 0 bases and J 11 bases, leaving 12 bases between the germline ends. The CDR3 loop spans 13 amino acids. CDR3 sequence: CASSYSGRNKQYF. CDR3 DNA: TGTGCCAGCAGTTACTCGGGACGGAACAAGCAGTATTTT.

This clonotype was found a few times. CDR3 protein: CASSLAQVGSTDTQYF. The CDR3 nucleotides are TGTGCCAGCAGCTTAGCCCAGGTGGGAAGCACAGATACGCAGTATTTT. This chain links TRBV7-3 with TRBJ2-3; D call uncertain. CDR3 length equals 16 residues. The germline V gene has CDR1 SGHTA and CDR2 FQGTGA. Trimming shortened V by 2 bases and J by 0 bases, and 12 bases separated the two germline ends. Full variable domain (rest looked up from reference TRBV7-3 and TRBJ2-3): GAGVSQTPSNKVTEKGKYVELRCDPISGHTALYWYRQSLGQGPEFLIYFQGTGAADDSGLPNDRFFAVRPEGSVSTLKIQRTERGDSAVYLCASSLAQVGSTDTQYFGPGTRLTVL.

This clonotype has only a few counts. The chain combines TRBV7-2 with TRBJ2-5, with 9 positions matching TRBD2. Germline V lookup: CDR1 SGHTA, CDR2 FQGNSA. This CDR3 comprises 17 residues. Trimming at V came to 2 bases and at J to 5 bases, leaving 12 bases not matched to a gene. The CDR3 sequence: CASSLRGVAGGPETQYF. The CDR3 region has the DNA TGTGCCAGCAGCTTAAGGGGCGTCGCGGGAGGGCCCGAGACCCAGTACTTC.

This clonotype was counted many times. The chain links TRBV7-2 to TRBJ1-6; the D is unclear. The germline V and J ends were trimmed by 5 bases and 6 bases, with 8 bases remaining between them. The germline V gene encodes CDR1 SGHTA and CDR2 FQGNSA. The CDR3 extends over 13 amino acids. The CDR3 loop is CASSNGVNSPLHF. The DNA for the CDR3 is TGTGCCAGCAGCAACGGTGTTAATTCACCCCTCCACTTT.

This chain uses TRBV28 with TRBJ2-5; D unclear. The V gene lost 5 bases and the J gene lost 0 bases, with 7 bases spanning the gap. The germline V gene has CDR1 MDHEN and CDR2 SYDVKM. This CDR3 has 13 amino acids. DNA of the CDR3: TGTGCCAGCAGTCACCAGTACCAAGAGACCCAGTACTTC. Its translation is CASSHQYQETQYF.

The sample holds many counts of this clonotype. V gene TRBV12-3 or TRBV12-4 combines with J gene TRBJ2-2, with TRBD2 as a possible D gene (5 bases). There are 13 residues in the CDR3. V gave up 3 bases and J gave up 6 bases, with 8 bases separating them. DNA for the CDR3: TGTGCCAGCAGTTTTACTAGGTCCGGGGAGCTGTTTTTT. Translated: CASSFTRSGELFF.

This clonotype was counted ten times or more. The CDR3: CASSLSRTGIDEQYF. The CDR3 DNA reads as TGTGCCAGCAGCTTAAGCCGGACAGGGATAGACGAGCAGTACTTC. The chain combines TRBV7-2 with TRBJ2-7, with TRBD1 matching over 8 bases. Looked up from germline, CDR1 is SGHTA and CDR2 is FQGNSA. This CDR3 has 15 residues. Trimming took 2 bases from V and 5 from J; bases not matched to a gene: 8.

In its sample, this clonotype was seen many times. J is TRBJ1-2 and V is TRBV12-3 or TRBV12-4; D remains ambiguous. V lost 3 bases to trimming and J lost 5 bases, with 10 bases between them. CDR3 length: 13 amino acids. The CDR3 is CASSFFPLYGYTF. The CDR3 bases are TGTGCCAGCAGTTTTTTTCCCCTTTATGGCTACACCTTC.

The V gene is TRBV7-2, the J gene TRBJ1-2; TRBD1 matches 9 bases. V shed 2 bases and J 5 bases; nucleotides not matched to a gene: 6. Germline V gene data show CDR1 as SGHTA and CDR2 as FQGNSA. The CDR3 has 15 amino acids. The CDR3 DNA sequence: TGTGCCAGCAGCTTACGGACAGGGGAGGGTTATGGCTACACCTTC. Protein: CASSLRTGEGYGYTF. The full variable domain, rest sourced from reference TRBV7-2 and TRBJ1-2, is GAGVSQSPSNKVTEKGKDVELRCDPISGHTALYWYRQSLGQGLEFLIYFQGNSAPDKSGLPSDRFSAERTGGSVSTLTIQRTQQEDSAVYLCASSLRTGEGYGYTFGSGTRLTVV.

CDR3 bases: TGTGCCACCAGTGATTCCGTCTACAATGAGCAGTTCTTC. This sequence encodes CATSDSVYNEQFF. This chain joins TRBV24-1 and TRBJ2-1; no clear D. Deletions cut 2 bases from V and 3 bases from J, with 4 bases between. The CDR3 extends over 13 amino acids. Germline V lookup: CDR1 KGHDR, CDR2 SFDVKD.

This clonotype was seen many times. V gene TRBV7-2 combines with J gene TRBJ2-7; weak D call: TRBD1 (6 bases). Per germline, CDR1 SGHTA and CDR2 FQGNSA. V was pared by 5 bases and J by 2 bases, with 10 bases between. The CDR3 length is 13 residues. CDR3 protein: CASSLDRTYEQYF. CDR3 nucleotide sequence: TGTGCCAGCAGCCTAGACAGGACCTACGAGCAGTACTTC.

In its sample, this clonotype was seen many times. The V gene is TRBV18, the J gene TRBJ1-1; D is undetermined. Germline lookup yields CDR1 KGHSH and CDR2 LQKENI. The ends were cut back, 3 bases at V and 5 bases at J, with 10 bases in the middle. The CDR3 has 13 residues. As DNA, the CDR3 is TGTGCCAGCTCACCGGGTGTTGGGACTGAAGCTTTCTTT. It yields the protein CASSPGVGTEAFF.

This clonotype is a singleton in its sample. The chain combines TRBV30 with TRBJ1-2; D gene uncertain. V shed 5 bases and J shed 1 base, with 8 bases lying between them. From germline, CDR1 is GTSNPN and CDR2 SVGIG (reference sequence). This CDR3 has 12 residues. The DNA of the CDR3 is TGTGCCTGGCAGCTCGGTAACTATGGCTACACCTTC. As protein: CAWQLGNYGYTF.

The table lists this clonotype with many counts. The chain carries TRBV28 and TRBJ2-2; D is unclear. The germline V gene encodes CDR1 MDHEN and CDR2 SYDVKM. This CDR3 comprises 13 residues. V lost 5 bases, J lost 6 bases, and 10 bases lay in between. CDR3 sequence: CASSVQKPGELFF. Here the CDR3 DNA reads TGTGCCAGCAGTGTGCAGAAACCCGGGGAGCTGTTTTTT. Full variable domain (outside the CDR3, taken from reference TRBV28 and TRBJ2-2): DVKVTQSSRYLVKRTGEKVFLECVQDMDHENMFWYRQDPGLGLRLIYFSYDVKMKEKGDIPEGYSVSREKKERFSLILESASTNQTSMYLCASSVQKPGELFFGEGSRLTVL.

A few counts support this clonotype. The chain links TRBV9 to TRBJ1-4; 8 bases fit TRBD1. The CDR3 is 18 amino acids. The germline gives CDR1 SGDLS, CDR2 YYNGEE. The trim removed 4 bases at V and 5 bases at J, leaving 16 bases unmatched. DNA for the CDR3: TGTGCCAGCAGCACGCGGGACAGGAGCCACTCCCGGAATGAAAAACTGTTTTTT. Its protein is CASSTRDRSHSRNEKLFF.

This clonotype was seen more than once but under ten times. V usage is TRBV6-2 or TRBV6-3 and J usage is TRBJ2-7, with D unresolved. The V end was cut by 2 bases, the J end by 1 base, with 6 bases between. There are 13 residues in the CDR3. The V gene's germline CDR1 is MNHEY and CDR2 SVGEGT. This CDR3 is CASSYTGSYEQYF. The CDR3 DNA reads as TGTGCCAGCAGTTACACTGGATCCTACGAGCAGTACTTC.

At least ten counts were recorded for this clonotype. This sequence joins TRBV7-2 and TRBJ1-1, with 7 bases identical to TRBD1. V lost 5 bases, J lost 1 base, and 4 bases stayed unmatched. CDR1 is SGHTA and CDR2 is FQGNSA in the germline V gene. This CDR3 is 14 amino acids long. The CDR3 region is CASSGRTGNTEAFF. CDR3 coding DNA: TGTGCCAGCAGCGGACGGACAGGGAACACTGAAGCTTTCTTT.

CDR3: CASSQGTGENTEAFF. The CDR3 DNA is TGTGCCAGCAGCCAAGGGACAGGGGAGAACACTGAAGCTTTCTTT. V gene TRBV7-9 combines with J gene TRBJ1-1; 10 nucleotides align to TRBD1. CDR3 length: 15 residues. CDR1 is SEHNR, CDR2 FQNEAQ, per germline (reference sequence). V was clipped by 5 bases and J by 1 base; unmatched bases: 4.